This passage covers 14 T cell receptor beta chains from one sample sequenced in a study of T cell changes during pregnancy in multiple sclerosis. Produced via immunoSEQ multiplex PCR; TCRdb's table is partial and in-frame only. The sample shows roughly 53,000 clones, roughly nine tenths of them seen only once. Sequenced here: CD4+ T cells from peripheral blood mononuclear cells, sampled in the second trimester of pregnancy. The receptor source for this set is a female donor in good health, enrolled as a control in a pregnancy study.

V is TRBV5-1 and J is TRBJ2-2, with D possibly matching TRBD1 (6 bases). Per germline, CDR1 SGHRS and CDR2 YFSETQ. Trimming pared 2 bases from V and 1 base from J, leaving 9 bases between. There are 15 residues in the CDR3. CDR3 sequence (DNA): TGCGCCAGCAGCTTCCCACAGGGGAACACCGGGGAGCTGTTTTTT. Its translation: CASSFPQGNTGELFF.

The chain is built from TRBV19 and TRBJ1-3; 9 bases align to TRBD1. The CDR3 consists of 17 residues. The germline V gene encodes CDR1 LNHDA and CDR2 SQIVND (reference sequence). Trimming at V came to 5 bases and at J to 0 bases, leaving 8 bases not matched to a gene. The CDR3: CASSPRTGVNSGNTIYF. The DNA for the CDR3 is TGTGCCAGTAGTCCCCGGACAGGGGTAAACTCTGGAAACACCATATATTTT.

The V call is TRBV19, the J call TRBJ2-1; TRBD1 might be the D (6 bases). The CDR3 covers 16 residues. With 1 base removed from V and 6 bases from J, the gap between germline ends came to 16 bases. CDR1 is LNHDA and CDR2 is SQIVND in the germline V gene (reference sequence). The CDR3 bases are TGTGCCAGTAGTATAGGGTGGGACACGGTCTCCAATGAGCAGTTCTTC. Translation: CASSIGWDTVSNEQFF.

V is TRBV7-2 and J is TRBJ1-4, with TRBD1 identical over 8 bases. CDR3 length: 15 residues. Per the germline V gene, CDR1 is SGHTA and CDR2 is FQGNSA. The J segment lost 5 bases and the V segment lost 0 bases, leaving 2 bases of the junction unmatched. The CDR3 coding sequence is TGTGCCAGCAGCTTAGCGACAGGGGCCAATGAAAAACTGTTTTTT. Its protein product is CASSLATGANEKLFF.

This chain uses TRBV7-3 with TRBJ2-3; TRBD1 is a possible D gene (6 bases). Per the germline V gene, CDR1 is SGHTA and CDR2 is FQGTGA. The CDR3 runs to 16 residues. Trimming cost V 5 bases and J 3 bases, with 18 bases left between them. This CDR3 reads CASSLLRAGATDTQYF. The CDR3 bases are TGTGCCAGCAGCCTGCTAAGGGCAGGGGCGACAGATACGCAGTATTTT.

V is TRBV19 and J is TRBJ1-1; maybe TRBD1 (6 bases). V lost 7 bases to trimming and J lost 8 bases, with 17 bases between them. This CDR3 region has 13 residues. Germline V gene lookup returns CDR1 LNHDA and CDR2 SQIVND (reference sequence). CDR3 DNA: TGTGCCAGTACTGGACAGCTATTACTAGAAGCTTTCTTT. Its translation is CASTGQLLLEAFF.

The chain couples TRBV30 to TRBJ2-7; TRBD1 matches 8 bases. V was pared by 2 bases and J by 4 bases, with 7 bases of the junction left unmatched. Germline V gene data show CDR1 as GTSNPN and CDR2 as SVGIG (reference sequence). The CDR3 contains 14 residues. CDR3 coding DNA: TGTGCCTGGAGTCCCCCGGACAGGGCTTACGAGCAGTACTTC. Protein sequence: CAWSPPDRAYEQYF.

The V call is TRBV5-8, the J call TRBJ2-1; the D gene is possibly TRBD1 (6 bases). Germline assignment: CDR1 SGHTS and CDR2 YDEGEE. CDR3 size: 14 residues. V gave up 3 bases and J gave up 9 bases, with 16 bases separating them. Here the CDR3 reads CASSSGQPSGEQFF. The CDR3, as DNA: TGTGCCAGCAGCTCGGGACAACCGTCCGGTGAGCAGTTCTTC.

The chain couples TRBV2 to TRBJ1-3, with 7 nucleotides matching TRBD1. This CDR3 is 14 amino acids long. The V gene end was trimmed by 7 bases and the J gene end by 2 bases; junction bases not matched to a gene: 5. CDR1 is SNHLY and CDR2 is FYNNEI in the germline V gene. CDR3: CASMIQGTGNTIYF. The DNA for the CDR3 is TGTGCCAGCATGATACAGGGGACTGGAAACACCATATATTTT.

V and J are TRBV9 and TRBJ2-7; 10 bases map to TRBD1. V lost 0 bases and J lost 6; bases outside the gene matches: 6. The CDR3 loop spans 15 amino acids. In germline, CDR1 is SGDLS, CDR2 YYNGEE. The CDR3 region is CASSVDGTGVFEQYF. CDR3 nucleotides: TGTGCCAGCAGCGTAGACGGGACAGGGGTATTCGAGCAGTACTTC.

This chain joins TRBV2 and TRBJ1-2; D is unclear. The germline V gene encodes CDR1 SNHLY and CDR2 FYNNEI. V was clipped by 8 bases and J by 3 bases, with 10 bases between them. The CDR3 contains 12 residues. The CDR3 bases are TGTGCCAGCTATACCGGTTACTATGGCTACACCTTC. As protein: CASYTGYYGYTF.

Regarding this clone: At one boundary the junction diverges from the germline segment, which might be a read error. The chain carries TRBV11-3 and TRBJ2-1, with D hard to call. Germline-derived CDR1 and CDR2 are SGHNT and YENEEA. The CDR3 sequence is 12 residues long. CDR3 in DNA: TGTGCCAGCAGCTTAGGGAAGTCGCGGAAGCTCTTC. Protein product: CASSLGKSRKLF.

The chain uses TRBV11-2 and TRBJ1-2; D gene uncertain. The CDR3 is 14 amino acids. The V and J ends lost 0 bases and 6 bases respectively, with 11 bases between them. Looked up from germline, CDR1 is SGHAT and CDR2 is FQNNGV. CDR3 in DNA: TGTGCCAGCAGCTTAGATTGGCGGACTCATGGCTACACCTTC. Translating gives CASSLDWRTHGYTF.

This rearrangement joins TRBV19 to TRBJ2-1; tentative D call: TRBD2 (6 bases). The CDR3 contains 15 residues. V was pared by 5 bases and J by 2 bases, with 13 bases between. Germline assignment: CDR1 LNHDA and CDR2 SQIVND (reference sequence). The CDR3, as DNA: TGTGCCAGTAGTGCCCGGGACTTTACCTACAATGAGCAGTTCTTC. This translates into CASSARDFTYNEQFF.